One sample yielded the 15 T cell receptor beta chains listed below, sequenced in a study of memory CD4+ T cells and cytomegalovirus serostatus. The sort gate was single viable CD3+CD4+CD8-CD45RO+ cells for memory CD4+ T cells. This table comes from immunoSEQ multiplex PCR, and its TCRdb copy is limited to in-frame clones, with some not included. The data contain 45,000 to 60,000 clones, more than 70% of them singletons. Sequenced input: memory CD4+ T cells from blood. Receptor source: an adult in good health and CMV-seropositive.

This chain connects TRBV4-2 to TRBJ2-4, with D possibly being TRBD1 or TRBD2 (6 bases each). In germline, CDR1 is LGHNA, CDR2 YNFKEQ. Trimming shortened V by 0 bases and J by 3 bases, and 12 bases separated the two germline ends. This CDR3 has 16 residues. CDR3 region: CASSQDPRGDKNIQYF. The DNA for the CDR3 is TGTGCCAGCAGCCAAGATCCAAGGGGGGACAAAAACATTCAGTACTTC.

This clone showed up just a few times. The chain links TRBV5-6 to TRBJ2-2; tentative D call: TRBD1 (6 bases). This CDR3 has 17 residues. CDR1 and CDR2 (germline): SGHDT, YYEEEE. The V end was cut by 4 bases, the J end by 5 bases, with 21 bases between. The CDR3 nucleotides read TGTGCCAGCAGCGGTGACAGACAGGCCCGGCGGACCGGGGAGCTGTTTTTT. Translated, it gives CASSGDRQARRTGELFF.

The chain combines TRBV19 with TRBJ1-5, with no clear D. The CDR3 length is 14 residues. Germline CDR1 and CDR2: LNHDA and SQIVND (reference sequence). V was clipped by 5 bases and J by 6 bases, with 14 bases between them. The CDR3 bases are TGTGCCAGTAGTCTCGGTGGATCGGCTCAGCCCCAGCATTTT. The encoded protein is CASSLGGSAQPQHF. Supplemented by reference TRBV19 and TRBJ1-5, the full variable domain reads DGGITQSPKYLFRKEGQNVTLSCEQNLNHDAMYWYRQDPGQGLRLIYYSQIVNDFQKGDIAEGYSVSREKKESFPLTVTSAQKNPTAFYLCASSLGGSAQPQHFGDGTRLSIL.

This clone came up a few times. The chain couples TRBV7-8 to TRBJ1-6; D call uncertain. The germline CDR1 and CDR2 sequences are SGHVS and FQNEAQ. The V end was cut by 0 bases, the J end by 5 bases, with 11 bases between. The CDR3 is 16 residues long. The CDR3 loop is CASSLAQSSHNSPLHF. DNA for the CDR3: TGTGCCAGCAGCTTAGCGCAGTCATCCCATAATTCACCCCTCCACTTT.

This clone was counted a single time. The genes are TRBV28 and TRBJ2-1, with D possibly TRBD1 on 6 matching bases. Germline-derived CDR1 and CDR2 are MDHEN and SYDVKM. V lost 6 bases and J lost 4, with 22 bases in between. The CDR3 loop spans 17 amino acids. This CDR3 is CASRLRSSGQTYNEQFF. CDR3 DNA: TGTGCCAGCAGGTTGAGATCAAGTGGACAGACATACAATGAGCAGTTCTTC.

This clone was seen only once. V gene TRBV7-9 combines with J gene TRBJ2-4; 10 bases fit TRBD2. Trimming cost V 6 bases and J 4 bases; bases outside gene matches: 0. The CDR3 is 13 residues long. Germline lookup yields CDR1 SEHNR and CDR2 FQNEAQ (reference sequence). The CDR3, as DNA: TGTGCCAGCAGACTAGCGGGGAAAAACATTCAGTACTTC. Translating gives CASRLAGKNIQYF.

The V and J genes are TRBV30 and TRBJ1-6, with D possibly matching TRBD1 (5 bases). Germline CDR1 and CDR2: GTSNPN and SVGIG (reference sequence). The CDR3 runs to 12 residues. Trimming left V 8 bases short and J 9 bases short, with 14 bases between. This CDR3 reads CAQGRVGSPLHF. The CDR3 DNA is TGTGCCCAGGGACGTGTGGGTTCACCCCTCCACTTT. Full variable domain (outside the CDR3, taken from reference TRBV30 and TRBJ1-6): SQTIHQWPATLVQPVGSPLSLECTVEGTSNPNLYWYRQAAGRGLQLLFYSVGIGQISSEVPQNLSASRPQDRQFILSSKKLLLSDSGFYLCAQGRVGSPLHFGNGTRLTVT.

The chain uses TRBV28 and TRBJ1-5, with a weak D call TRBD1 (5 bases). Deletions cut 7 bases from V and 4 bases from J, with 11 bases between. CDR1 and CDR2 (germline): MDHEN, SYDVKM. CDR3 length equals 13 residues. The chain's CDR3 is CASMITGNQPQHF. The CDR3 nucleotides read TGTGCCAGCATGATAACAGGAAATCAGCCCCAGCATTTT.

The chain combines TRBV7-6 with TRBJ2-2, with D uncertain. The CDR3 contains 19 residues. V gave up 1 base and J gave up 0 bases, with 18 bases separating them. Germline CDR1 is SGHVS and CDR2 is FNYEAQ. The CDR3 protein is CASSLESWGAAANTGELFF. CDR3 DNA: TGTGCCAGCAGCTTAGAATCATGGGGTGCTGCCGCGAACACCGGGGAGCTGTTTTTT.

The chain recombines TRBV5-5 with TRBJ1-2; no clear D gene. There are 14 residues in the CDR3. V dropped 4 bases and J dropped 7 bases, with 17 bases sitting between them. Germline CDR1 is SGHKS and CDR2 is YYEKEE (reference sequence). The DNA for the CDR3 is TGTGCCAGCAGCCCATGGACTTTACAAGGTGGCTACACCTTC. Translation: CASSPWTLQGGYTF.

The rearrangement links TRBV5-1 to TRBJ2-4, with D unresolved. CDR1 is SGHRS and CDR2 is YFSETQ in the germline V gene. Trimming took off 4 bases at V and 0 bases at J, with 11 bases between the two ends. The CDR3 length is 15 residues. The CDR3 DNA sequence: TGCGCCAGCAGCCCCACAGAGCTAGCCAAAAACATTCAGTACTTC. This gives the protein CASSPTELAKNIQYF.

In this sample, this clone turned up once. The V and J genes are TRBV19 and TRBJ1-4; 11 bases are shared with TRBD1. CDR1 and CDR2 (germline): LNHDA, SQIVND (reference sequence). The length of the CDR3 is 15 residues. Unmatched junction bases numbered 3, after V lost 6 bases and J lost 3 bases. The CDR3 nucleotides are TGTGCCAGTAGGGACAGGGGGCCGTCTAATGAAAAACTGTTTTTT. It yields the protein CASRDRGPSNEKLFF. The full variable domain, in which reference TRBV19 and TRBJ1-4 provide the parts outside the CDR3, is DGGITQSPKYLFRKEGQNVTLSCEQNLNHDAMYWYRQDPGQGLRLIYYSQIVNDFQKGDIAEGYSVSREKKESFPLTVTSAQKNPTAFYLCASRDRGPSNEKLFFGSGTQLSVL.

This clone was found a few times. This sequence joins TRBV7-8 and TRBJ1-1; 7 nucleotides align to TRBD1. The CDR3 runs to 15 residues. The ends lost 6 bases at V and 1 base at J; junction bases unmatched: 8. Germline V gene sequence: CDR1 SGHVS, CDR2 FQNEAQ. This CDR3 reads CASSPRRDRNTEAFF. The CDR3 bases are TGTGCCAGCAGTCCCCGGAGGGACAGGAACACTGAAGCTTTCTTT.

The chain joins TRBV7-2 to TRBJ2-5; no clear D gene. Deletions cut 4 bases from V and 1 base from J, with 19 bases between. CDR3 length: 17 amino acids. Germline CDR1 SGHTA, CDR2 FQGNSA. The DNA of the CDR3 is TGTGCCAGCAGCTCAAGCTGGGGAAGGGCAGGCCAAGAGACCCAGTACTTC. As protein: CASSSSWGRAGQETQYF.

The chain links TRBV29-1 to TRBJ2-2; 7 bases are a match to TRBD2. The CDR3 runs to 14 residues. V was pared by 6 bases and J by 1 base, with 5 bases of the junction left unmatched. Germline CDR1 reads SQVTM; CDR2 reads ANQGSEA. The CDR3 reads CSVILARNTGELFF. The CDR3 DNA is TGCAGCGTCATACTAGCGAGGAACACCGGGGAGCTGTTTTTT.